The entry below gives a single T cell receptor (beta chain) sequence along with its context. Its specific antigen is unknown. No quality values exist for individual bases; no much larger clone is one base distant. This sample was taken from a study of blood T cell repertoires in COVID-19 (dated by TCRdb to 2018 to 2021). About the full investigation: The collaborator samples originated in the United States, Italy and Spain and spanned the acute and convalescent phases of COVID-19. The prospective study material was composed of cDNA or gDNA derived from T cells, B-cell-depleted T cells, or PBMCs. Subjects who had been exposed to COVID-19, were actively infected with it, or had recovered from it provided the deeply sampled blood TCRbeta repertoires that made up the dataset. The repertoires were released in a freely available public database intended as a resource for research on the immune response to SARS-CoV-2. The samples were drawn from the first 160 participants of the ongoing ImmuneRACE study and from under 1,500 subjects provided by 6 global collaborators. The sample metadata nearly always contained a de-identified subject ID, COVID-19 status, age in years and sex. Where available, HLA class I and class II types were obtained from metadata supplied by the sample provider rather than from assay-based typing.

From its cysteine to its phenylalanine, the CDR3 spans 13 amino acids. Only the CDR3 part of the read is kept: 39 bases, read in frame from the first base. Trimming at the junction amounts to 5 bases on V and 5 bases on J, and the germline ends lie 15 bases apart. The CDR1 and CDR2 encoded by the germline V gene (reference sequence) are GTSNPN and SVGIG. The research as a whole found: Clinical and demographic metadata were provided uncurated, with the amount varying by source and participant.

Enrolling through a virtual design, the prospective study's participants ranged in age from roughly 18 to 89 years and lived across roughly 23 United States geographic areas. To assign participants to cohorts, the prospective study relied on clinical history that participants themselves reported in a screening survey and a study questionnaire. For ImmuneRACE Cohort 3, a participant was defined as recovered based on two consecutive negative NP/OP PCR tests, clearance by a healthcare professional, or resolution of symptoms. In the prospective study, whole blood, serum and a nasopharyngeal or oropharyngeal swab were collected from each participant by mobile phlebotomists. Additional blood draws and questionnaires over a 2-month period could optionally be provided by prospective study participants. Blood samples from the prospective study were shipped frozen or at room temperature prior to DNA extraction.

TCRbeta CDR3 regions were amplified from genomic DNA using the immunoSEQ Assay, a bias-controlled multiplex PCR. Turning to the authors' computational methods: Within the assay, amplification of reference gene primers was used to estimate how many nucleated cells each sample contained. To quantify the absolute abundance of each unique TCRbeta CDR3 rearrangement, sequence reads were collapsed and filtered. Productive Simpson clonality was computed per sample as the square root of Simpson's diversity index over productive rearrangements. Entries here come from immuneACCESS through TCRdb and include only in-frame sequences with V and J called. Some clones fail to appear in such tables; in the studies checked, an unresolved V gene covers under half of the shortfall, and the cause of the remainder is unknown. The DNA gave D and trimming, while V, J and clone size come from that table. The sample table holds about 390,000 clones, of which 85% to 90% were seen once. The top ten clonotypes cover about 10% of the sample.

The material sequenced was PBMCs or T cells enriched from blood (not recorded which). The rearrangement joined TRBV30 to TRBJ1-1; the D segment could be TRBD1, given 6 matching bases. The TCR sequence derives from a woman in her forties or fifties who had recovered from COVID-19. The CDR3 region has the sequence CAWEKKQGTEAFF. The DNA is TGTGCCTGGGAAAAAAAACAGGGTACTGAAGCTTTCTTT. With the rest looked up from the reference TRBV30 and TRBJ1-1 genes rather than sequenced, the full variable domain is SQTIHQWPATLVQPVGSPLSLECTVEGTSNPNLYWYRQAAGRGLQLLFYSVGIGQISSEVPQNLSASRPQDRQFILSSKKLLLSDSGFYLCAWEKKQGTEAFFGQGTRLTVV.